Following are 8 T cell receptor beta chains from one sample sequenced in a study of cytomegalovirus exposure and HLA in healthy donors. Clones were sequenced by immunoSEQ multiplex PCR, and TCRdb holds only the in-frame ones, with some missing. The profile covers some 180,000 clones, with roughly 86% appearing a single time and 6.5% to 7.5% taken by the ten largest. The sequenced sample consisted of PBMCs. The receptor set was obtained from a man in his thirties or forties in good health and CMV-seropositive.

The chain employs TRBV18 and TRBJ1-1; weak D call: TRBD1 (5 bases). Germline lookup yields CDR1 KGHSH and CDR2 LQKENI. The germline V and J ends were trimmed by 6 bases and 0 bases, with 17 bases remaining between them. The CDR3 sequence is 16 residues long. The CDR3 region has the DNA TGTGCCAGCTCCCCCACGTCAGGGCAAATGAACACTGAAGCTTTCTTT. This gives the protein CASSPTSGQMNTEAFF.

V usage is TRBV27 and J usage is TRBJ1-2; D gene unclear. The V gene's germline CDR1 is MNHEY and CDR2 SMNVEV (reference sequence). V gave up 2 bases and J gave up 5 bases, with 12 bases separating them. The CDR3 is 14 residues long. CDR3 protein: CASSLSGYSYGYTF. The CDR3 coding sequence is TGTGCCAGCAGTTTAAGTGGGTACAGTTATGGCTACACCTTC.

This chain connects TRBV7-7 to TRBJ2-2, with 10 bases aligning to TRBD1. This CDR3 contains 20 residues. The germline gives CDR1 SSHAT, CDR2 FNYEAQ (reference sequence). The V gene end was trimmed by 6 bases and the J gene end by 3 bases; junction bases not matched to a gene: 19. CDR3 in DNA: TGTGCCAGCAGGCCTCCCGGGACAGGGGCGTCGAGCGAGTACACCGGGGAGCTGTTTTTT. Translated: CASRPPGTGASSEYTGELFF.

V gene TRBV27 combines with J gene TRBJ2-1, with D uncertain. V lost 5 bases and J 2 bases, leaving 1 base between the germline ends. From germline, CDR1 is MNHEY and CDR2 SMNVEV (reference sequence). The CDR3 consists of 11 residues. The chain's CDR3 is CASSTYNEQFF. The CDR3 DNA reads TGTGCCAGCAGTACCTACAATGAGCAGTTCTTC.

This clone was detected once. The chain employs TRBV9 and TRBJ2-1; 8 nucleotides line up with TRBD2. Trimming took 4 bases from V and 0 from J; bases not matched to a gene: 9. The CDR3 has 17 residues. Per the germline V gene, CDR1 is SGDLS and CDR2 is YYNGEE. CDR3 nucleotides: TGTGCCAGCAGCCCCGAGCCGGGGGGGAGCTCCTACAATGAGCAGTTCTTC. Protein product: CASSPEPGGSSYNEQFF.

V and J are TRBV7-2 and TRBJ2-3; D possibly matches TRBD1 or TRBD2 (6 bases each). CDR3 length: 16 amino acids. Germline V gives CDR1 SGHTA, CDR2 FQGNSA. Trimming removed 4 bases at V and 3 bases at J, with 17 bases between. The chain's CDR3 is CASSSRTLGGTDTQYF. The CDR3 coding sequence is TGTGCCAGCAGCTCGAGGACTCTAGGGGGGACAGATACGCAGTATTTT.

The chain is built from TRBV5-1 and TRBJ2-1; 11 positions agree with TRBD2. In germline, CDR1 is SGHRS, CDR2 YFSETQ. The V gene end was trimmed by 4 bases and the J gene end by 7 bases; junction bases not matched to a gene: 10. The length of the CDR3 is 16 residues. The DNA of the CDR3 is TGCGCCAGCAGCGGGAATCTAGCGGGAGGTACAAATGAGCAGTTCTTC. This encodes CASSGNLAGGTNEQFF.

This clone has a single count. The CDR3 here is CASINPGPRSYEQYF. CDR3 in DNA: TGTGCCAGCATCAATCCGGGACCCCGCTCCTACGAGCAGTACTTC. The chain links TRBV28 to TRBJ2-7; D tentatively reads TRBD1 or TRBD2 (5 bases each). The CDR3 is 15 residues long. With 7 bases removed from V and 0 bases from J, the gap between germline ends came to 16 bases. Germline CDR1 MDHEN, CDR2 SYDVKM.